The 8 T cell receptor beta chains listed next were all sequenced from one sample in a study of molecular identifiers for immune sequencing clone quantification. TCRdb passed the PCR reads through MiXCR, listing each CDR3 protein once. The sample holds around 460,000 distinct CDR3 sequences, about 25% seen once. Input material: naive CD8+ T cells from blood, with Jurkat cell RNA spiked in. Subset denoted: FACS-sorted CD8+CD4-CCR7+CD45RA+ naive T cells. These receptors were taken from a human donor in good health. Some libraries in this study had Jurkat cell RNA spiked in.

There are many counts of this clonotype. The chain combines TRBV12-3 or TRBV12-4 with TRBJ1-3, with 7 bases matching TRBD1. V gave up 8 bases and J gave up 4 bases; unmatched junction bases: 23. The CDR3 sequence is 19 residues long. CDR3 in DNA: TGTGCCAGCGGCGGACTGGGGGACAGTACTTACTTAGCGGGAAACACCATATATTTT. Translation gives CASGGLGDSTYLAGNTIYF.

This clonotype has ten or more counts. The gene calls are TRBV24-1 and TRBJ2-7; 9 nucleotides line up with TRBD2. The CDR3 runs to 14 residues. The V gene end was trimmed by 3 bases and the J gene end by 4 bases; junction bases not matched to a gene: 3. Germline loops: CDR1 KGHDR, CDR2 SFDVKD. The CDR3 nucleotides read TGTGCCACCAGTGATCCGCGGGAGGGGTACGAGCAGTACTTC. This translates into CATSDPREGYEQYF.

At least ten counts were recorded for this clonotype. The chain combines TRBV5-4 with TRBJ2-3; 10 nucleotides line up with TRBD2. The CDR3 covers 17 residues. CDR1 and CDR2 (germline): SGHNT, YYREEE (reference sequence). V was pared by 0 bases and J by 6 bases, with 10 bases of the junction left unmatched. CDR3 amino acids: CASSLGRAGGPGDTQYF. CDR3 nucleotide sequence: TGTGCCAGCAGCTTGGGGCGAGCGGGAGGGCCCGGGGATACGCAGTATTTT.

This clonotype was found a few times. The chain combines TRBV4-3 with TRBJ2-5; tentatively, D is TRBD2 (7 bases). This CDR3 has 18 residues. The ends were cut back, 2 bases at V and 0 bases at J, with 19 bases in the middle. Per germline, CDR1 LGHNA and CDR2 YSLEER. CDR3 protein: CASSQRLGGGPDQETQYF. The CDR3 DNA is TGCGCCAGCAGCCAACGCCTAGGGGGGGGCCCTGACCAAGAGACCCAGTACTTC.

The genes are TRBV12-3 or TRBV12-4 and TRBJ1-4; maybe TRBD1 (5 bases). Between the trimmed V and J ends, which lost 6 bases and 13 bases, there was a span of 15 bases. The CDR3 extends over 12 amino acids. The CDR3 here is CASRRGDEPLFF. In DNA form, the CDR3 reads TGTGCCAGCAGACGGGGGGATGAACCACTGTTTTTT.

This clonotype has a count of ten or more. The genes are TRBV5-1 and TRBJ2-7; D is ambiguous. Trimming removed 0 bases at V and 3 bases at J, with 7 bases between. CDR3 length: 13 residues. CDR1 is SGHRS, CDR2 YFSETQ, per germline. The CDR3 loop is CASSLDADYEQYF. The DNA for the CDR3 is TGCGCCAGCAGCTTGGATGCAGACTACGAGCAGTACTTC.

This clonotype was detected ten times or more. This chain links TRBV5-1 with TRBJ2-7; D uncertain. Germline V gene data show CDR1 as SGHRS and CDR2 as YFSETQ. The CDR3 runs 13 residues. V was pared by 0 bases and J by 4 bases, with 8 bases between. This chain's CDR3 is CASSLGPEYEQYF. The CDR3 bases are TGCGCCAGCAGCTTGGGGCCGGAGTACGAGCAGTACTTC.

To note about this clonotype: A read error is possible here, since a much larger clone lies one base away. This chain's CDR3 is CSVRGLAREDEQFF. The DNA of the CDR3 is TGCAGCGTCCGGGGACTAGCGAGGGAGGATGAGCAGTTCTTC. This sequence joins TRBV29-1 and TRBJ2-1; 10 bases are shared with TRBD2. Per the germline V gene, CDR1 is SQVTM and CDR2 is ANQGSEA. With V trimmed by 6 bases and J by 8 bases, 10 bases remained unmatched. CDR3 length: 14 amino acids.